This T cell receptor (beta chain) was captured by sequencing in a study of beta chain features in type 1 diabetes. The CDR3 has 15 amino acids. V was pared by 4 bases and J by 2 bases, with 5 bases of the junction left unmatched. Germline CDR1 is MDHEN and CDR2 is SYDVKM. Study findings and constraints: TCRB rearrangement may or may not be influenced by HLA type; here this remained unresolved. Lower insertion and higher deletion counts appeared at VDJ junctions in type 1 diabetes patients.

Purity exceeded 95% in all sorted populations. TCRB transcripts that were expressed got sequenced, as all of the isolated RNA had been reverse transcribed. Some clones are missing from TCRdb's copy, which holds only in-frame ones; the method was immunoSEQ multiplex PCR. The sample lists a few hundred thousand clones; roughly 16% were seen once. This clone was seen a few times. No antigen is known for it. The receptor comes from a woman aged 18-35 years in good health. The rearrangement links TRBV28 to TRBJ2-7; 10 bases agree with TRBD1. Sequenced material: naive CD4+ T cells from blood. CDR3 amino acids: CASSSGQGRTYEQYF. The CDR3 coding sequence is TGTGCCAGCAGTTCGGGACAGGGGAGGACCTACGAGCAGTACTTC.